Listed below are T cell receptor beta chains from one sample, sequenced in a study of regulatory T cells in long-lasting Graves disease. One entry per CDR3 protein, called by TCRdb with MiXCR from the multiplex PCR reads. Here the sample spans about 660,000 distinct CDR3 sequences, 25% to 30% being singletons. The sample in question was peripheral blood mononuclear cells (PBMCs), obtained when the disease was refractory, from a patient treated with antithyroid drugs. These receptors were collected from a female donor with Graves disease. Each CDR3 is given with its conserved first and last residue. The order of the fields is CDR3 protein, CDR3 DNA, J gene, D gene, V gene, clone size. The D gene is left open where the match is weak. Size is omitted from some rows. Given values are once, few, many or a class for expanded clones.

CDR3 protein: CSVDGGGGNTIYF; CDR3 DNA: TGCAGCGTTGATGGGGGCGGTGGAAACACCATATATTTT; J gene: TRBJ1-3; D gene: -; V gene: TRBV29-1; clone size: -
CDR3 protein: CATSAPGQGFNYGYTF; CDR3 DNA: TGTGCCACCAGCGCTCCGGGACAGGGATTTAACTATGGCTACACCTTC; J gene: TRBJ1-2; D gene: TRBD1; V gene: TRBV15; clone size: few
CDR3 protein: CSVVSSGGGTEAFF; CDR3 DNA: TGCAGCGTTGTATCGTCTGGGGGGGGCACTGAAGCTTTCTTT; J gene: TRBJ1-1; D gene: -; V gene: TRBV29-1; clone size: few
CDR3 protein: CASEEQGRGQPQHF; CDR3 DNA: TGTGCCAGCGAGGAGCAGGGACGAGGTCAGCCCCAGCATTTT; J gene: TRBJ1-5; D gene: -; V gene: TRBV2; clone size: many
CDR3 protein: CASSKAGTSGNEQYF; CDR3 DNA: TGTGCCAGCAGCAAAGCCGGGACTAGCGGGAACGAGCAGTACTTC; J gene: TRBJ2-7; D gene: TRBD2; V gene: TRBV11-2; clone size: -
CDR3 protein: CASSSGDTQYF; CDR3 DNA: TGTGCCAGCTCTTCCGGTGATACCCAGTACTTC; J gene: TRBJ2-5; D gene: -; V gene: TRBV18; clone size: -
CDR3 protein: CSVEGRRRSYEQYF; CDR3 DNA: TGCAGCGTTGAAGGTAGGAGGCGGTCCTACGAGCAGTACTTC; J gene: TRBJ2-7; D gene: -; V gene: TRBV29-1; clone size: -
CDR3 protein: CASSQEGATNEKLFF; CDR3 DNA: TGTGCCAGCAGCCAAGAGGGAGCAACTAATGAAAAACTGTTTTTT; J gene: TRBJ1-4; D gene: -; V gene: TRBV3-1; clone size: many
CDR3 protein: CASSLSRASSYERYF; CDR3 DNA: TGTGCCAGCAGTTTAAGTCGGGCATCTAGCTACGAGCGGTACTTC; J gene: TRBJ2-7; D gene: -; V gene: TRBV12-3/TRBV12-4; clone size: -
CDR3 protein: CASSPGQALAEQYF; CDR3 DNA: TGTGCCAGCAGTCCTGGACAGGCCCTTGCCGAGCAGTACTTC; J gene: TRBJ2-7; D gene: TRBD1; V gene: TRBV12-3/TRBV12-4; clone size: -
CDR3 protein: CASSFANGKLFF; CDR3 DNA: TGTGCCAGCAGTTTTGCTAATGGAAAACTGTTTTTT; J gene: TRBJ1-4; D gene: -; V gene: TRBV28; clone size: few
CDR3 protein: CASSQWDSGYTF; CDR3 DNA: TGTGCCAGCAGCCAATGGGACAGTGGCTACACCTTC; J gene: TRBJ1-2; D gene: TRBD1; V gene: TRBV28; clone size: many